Listed here are 25 T cell receptor beta chains from one sample, sequenced in a study of OX40 agonist ivuxolimab in advanced cancers. Repertoires were generated with immunoSEQ multiplex PCR, while TCRdb's copy carries only in-frame clones and drops some. The table shows more than 50,000 clones, with 75% to 85% occurring only once. The sample here was CD4+ or CD8+ T cells sorted from blood, taken in a trial of the OX40 agonist ivuxolimab. The receptor set was obtained from an adult with an advanced solid tumor such as melanoma, head and neck, liver or kidney cancer.

The chain has TRBV7-2 and TRBJ2-5; unclear D gene. This CDR3 spans 16 amino acids. Looked up from germline, CDR1 is SGHTA and CDR2 is FQGNSA. Trimming left V 7 bases short and J 4 bases short, with 22 bases between. The CDR3 sequence is CASTILTDSFRETQYF. Here the CDR3 DNA reads TGTGCCAGCACCATACTCACCGATAGCTTCCGAGAGACCCAGTACTTC.

V is TRBV5-1 and J is TRBJ2-1, with 8 bases lining up with TRBD1. V was clipped by 4 bases and J by 5 bases; unmatched bases: 8. Germline V gene sequence: CDR1 SGHRS, CDR2 YFSETQ. The CDR3 consists of 15 residues. The CDR3 DNA reads as TGCGCCAGCAGCCCCGCGGGACAGGAACACAATGAGCAGTTCTTC. It encodes CASSPAGQEHNEQFF.

This chain connects TRBV6-1 to TRBJ2-7; D gene unclear. Germline CDR1 is MNHNS and CDR2 is SASEGT. The CDR3 extends over 13 amino acids. V was shortened by 5 bases and J by 9 bases, with 17 bases between the two germline ends. In DNA, the CDR3 is TGTGCCAGCAGTTCGGCCCGACTCCAACCGCAGTACTTC. Encoded protein: CASSSARLQPQYF.

The J gene is TRBJ1-1, the V gene TRBV18, with TRBD1 as a possible D gene (6 bases). The CDR3 spans 15 residues. V shed 3 bases and J shed 0 bases, with 11 bases lying between them. In germline, CDR1 is KGHSH, CDR2 LQKENI. CDR3 residues: CASSPKDRLNTEAFF. The CDR3 bases are TGTGCCAGCTCACCGAAGGACAGATTGAACACTGAAGCTTTCTTT. Full variable domain (remainder filled in from reference TRBV18 and TRBJ1-1): NAGVMQNPRHLVRRRGQEARLRCSPMKGHSHVYWYRQLPEEGLKFMVYLQKENIIDESGMPKERFSAEFPKEGPSILRIQQVVRGDSAAYFCASSPKDRLNTEAFFGQGTRLTVV.

The V gene is TRBV10-3, the J gene TRBJ1-2; TRBD1 matches 8 bases. The ends lost 3 bases at V and 4 bases at J; junction bases unmatched: 7. This CDR3 region has 15 residues. In germline, CDR1 is ENHRY, CDR2 SYGVKD. This chain's CDR3 is CAISESGQAGYGYTF. CDR3 nucleotides: TGTGCCATCAGTGAATCGGGACAGGCCGGCTATGGCTACACCTTC.

This clone turned up a few times. This sequence joins TRBV30 and TRBJ2-1, with D hard to call. Trimming shortened V by 2 bases and J by 6 bases, and 17 bases separated the two germline ends. CDR3 size: 15 residues. Per the germline V gene, CDR1 is GTSNPN and CDR2 is SVGIG (reference sequence). The CDR3 DNA sequence: TGTGCCTGGAGTCTTGGGCTCTACATGAGCAATGAGCAGTTCTTC. Residues: CAWSLGLYMSNEQFF.

This chain links TRBV11-3 with TRBJ1-2; D is ambiguous. This CDR3 is 14 amino acids long. CDR1 is SGHNT and CDR2 is YENEEA in the germline V gene. Between the trimmed V and J ends, which lost 1 base and 4 bases, there was a span of 10 bases. CDR3 coding DNA: TGTGCCAGCAGCTTAGGCTATGGGGTCTATGGCTACACCTTC. Protein product: CASSLGYGVYGYTF. The whole variable domain, remainder taken from reference TRBV11-3 and TRBJ1-2, is EAGVVQSPRYKIIEKKQPVAFWCNPISGHNTLYWYLQNLGQGPELLIRYENEEAVDDSQLPKDRFSAERLKGVDSTLKIQPAELGDSAVYLCASSLGYGVYGYTFGSGTRLTVV.

The chain combines TRBV27 with TRBJ1-2; D may be TRBD1 (5 bases). V was cut by 7 bases and J by 5 bases, with 14 bases left in between. This CDR3 comprises 13 residues. Germline CDR1 MNHEY, CDR2 SMNVEV (reference sequence). CDR3 region: CASTDMGRYGYTF. The DNA for the CDR3 is TGTGCCAGCACCGATATGGGACGGTATGGCTACACCTTC.

J is TRBJ1-2 and V is TRBV15; a weak D match, TRBD1 (5 bases). Germline V gene lookup returns CDR1 LNHNV and CDR2 YYDKDF (reference sequence). With 0 bases removed from V and 0 bases from J, the gap between germline ends came to 11 bases. The CDR3 is 16 residues long. CDR3 region: CATSRDYGGTNYGYTF. The CDR3 nucleotides read TGTGCCACCAGCAGAGATTATGGGGGGACTAACTATGGCTACACCTTC.

The chain links TRBV2 to TRBJ1-1; no clear D gene. CDR1 is SNHLY and CDR2 is FYNNEI in the germline V gene. The V end lost 3 bases, the J end lost 1 base, and 9 bases lay between the germline ends. The CDR3 totals 14 residues. The CDR3 loop is CASSELYGNTEAFF. DNA of the CDR3: TGTGCCAGCAGTGAGTTGTACGGGAACACTGAAGCTTTCTTT.

The V and J genes are TRBV7-9 and TRBJ1-1; possibly TRBD1 for D (6 bases). V lost 4 bases, J lost 4 bases, and 10 bases lay in between. CDR1 SEHNR and CDR2 FQNEAQ come from the germline V gene (reference sequence). The CDR3 sequence is 13 residues long. The CDR3, as DNA: TGTGCCAGCAGCTGGGAACAGGGCACTGAAGCTTTCTTT. Translation: CASSWEQGTEAFF.

The chain joins TRBV6-6 to TRBJ2-2; D is uncertain. CDR3 length: 14 amino acids. The V and J ends lost 4 bases and 7 bases respectively, with 13 bases between them. Germline V gene lookup returns CDR1 MNHNY and CDR2 SVGAGI (reference sequence). The CDR3 sequence is CASSLLLVGGELFF. CDR3 nucleotide sequence: TGTGCCAGCAGTTTGCTGCTGGTGGGCGGGGAGCTGTTTTTT.

This chain links TRBV25-1 with TRBJ1-1; weak D call: TRBD1 (6 bases). V was cut by 6 bases and J by 1 base, with 12 bases left in between. The CDR3 consists of 14 residues. CDR1 and CDR2 (germline): MGHDK, SYGVNS. CDR3 sequence reads: CASSDDRRNTEAFF. For the CDR3, the DNA is TGTGCCAGCAGCGATGACAGGAGGAACACTGAAGCTTTCTTT.

The chain employs TRBV5-4 and TRBJ2-5; 11 nucleotides line up with TRBD2. This CDR3 is built from 16 residues. With V trimmed by 0 bases and J by 2 bases, 3 bases remained unmatched. Germline V gene sequence: CDR1 SGHNT, CDR2 YYREEE (reference sequence). This CDR3 reads CASSLALAGGQETQYF. CDR3 bases: TGTGCCAGCAGCTTGGCTCTAGCGGGGGGTCAAGAGACCCAGTACTTC. The complete variable domain, with remaining parts taken from reference TRBV5-4 and TRBJ2-5, reads ETGVTQSPTHLIKTRGQQVTLRCSSQSGHNTVSWYQQALGQGPQFIFQYYREEENGRGNFPPRFSGLQFPNYSSELNVNALELDDSALYLCASSLALAGGQETQYFGPGTRLLVL.

The chain couples TRBV7-2 to TRBJ2-7, with 8 bases that match TRBD2. CDR1 is SGHTA and CDR2 is FQGNSA in the germline V gene. V shed 5 bases and J 0 bases; nucleotides not matched to a gene: 3. The CDR3 is 14 residues long. The CDR3 sequence: CASSPSGFSYEQYF. CDR3 DNA: TGTGCCAGCAGCCCTAGCGGGTTCTCCTACGAGCAGTACTTC.

The V gene is TRBV12-5, the J gene TRBJ2-6; perhaps TRBD1 as D (5 bases). The CDR3 spans 18 residues. Germline loops: CDR1 LGHNT, CDR2 FRNRAP. Trimming took off 5 bases at V and 5 bases at J, with 22 bases between the two ends. CDR3: CASGHWNAGQSRANVLTF. The CDR3 DNA reads as TGTGCTAGTGGTCACTGGAATGCAGGACAAAGTCGGGCCAACGTCCTGACTTTC.

This clone was recorded a few times. The rearrangement links TRBV19 to TRBJ2-3, with 9 nucleotides matching TRBD2. With 4 bases clipped from V and 2 bases from J, the junction kept 7 bases outside the gene matches. The CDR3 extends over 16 amino acids. Germline V lookup: CDR1 LNHDA, CDR2 SQIVND (reference sequence). This chain's CDR3 is CASSNGLAGNTDTQYF. The CDR3 DNA sequence: TGTGCCAGTAGTAATGGGCTAGCGGGGAACACAGATACGCAGTATTTT.

This chain uses TRBV28 with TRBJ2-1; D unclear. Trimming shortened V by 2 bases and J by 6 bases, and 8 bases separated the two germline ends. The germline gives CDR1 MDHEN, CDR2 SYDVKM. The CDR3 consists of 13 residues. Here the CDR3 DNA reads TGTGCCAGCAGTTTAGCAGCGTCCAATGAGCAGTTCTTC. Translated: CASSLAASNEQFF.

The chain has TRBV5-1 and TRBJ2-2; the D gene is possibly TRBD2 (5 bases). The length of the CDR3 is 14 residues. From germline, CDR1 is SGHRS and CDR2 YFSETQ. Between the trimmed V and J ends, which lost 4 bases and 6 bases, there was a span of 13 bases. The CDR3 nucleotides read TGCGCCAGCAGCAGCTTGGCTAGCTCCGGGGAGCTGTTTTTT. It specifies CASSSLASSGELFF.

This rearrangement joins TRBV7-9 to TRBJ1-2, with a possible D match to TRBD1 (5 bases). V lost 3 bases and J lost 8, with 10 bases in between. Germline V gene sequence: CDR1 SEHNR, CDR2 FQNEAQ (reference sequence). The CDR3 is 12 residues long. CDR3 residues: CASSLGREGYTF. The CDR3 DNA reads TGTGCCAGCAGCTTGGGCAGGGAGGGCTACACCTTC.

V and J are TRBV15 and TRBJ2-1; 8 positions agree with TRBD2. The CDR3 extends over 13 amino acids. CDR1 LNHNV and CDR2 YYDKDF come from the germline V gene (reference sequence). V trimming: 3 bases; J trimming: 5 bases; junction bases outside the gene matches: 0. CDR3 nucleotides: TGTGCCACCAGCAGGGGACTAGACAATGAGCAGTTCTTC. Its protein product is CATSRGLDNEQFF. The full variable domain, completed using reference TRBV15 and TRBJ2-1, is DAMVIQNPRYQVTQFGKPVTLSCSQTLNHNVMYWYQQKSSQAPKLLFHYYDKDFNNEADTPDNFQSRRPNTSFCFLDIRSPGLGDTAMYLCATSRGLDNEQFFGPGTRLTVL.

The chain uses TRBV6-5 and TRBJ2-2; 7 bases match TRBD2. The germline gives CDR1 MNHEY, CDR2 SVGAGI. There are 16 residues in the CDR3. V lost 2 bases and J lost 1; bases outside the gene matches: 4. The CDR3 bases are TGTGCCAGCAGTTACGGGACGGGGGGGAACACCGGGGAGCTGTTTTTT. This gives the protein CASSYGTGGNTGELFF.

This rearrangement joins TRBV5-8 to TRBJ2-7; TRBD1 agrees at 7 bases. Germline trimming cut 4 bases from V and 2 bases from J; bases unmatched to any gene: 9. Germline lookup yields CDR1 SGHTS and CDR2 YDEGEE. This CDR3 region has 15 residues. CDR3 sequence: CASSTEKDRAYEQYF. The CDR3 region has the DNA TGTGCCAGCAGCACCGAAAAAGACAGGGCCTACGAGCAGTACTTC.

This clone was detected a few times. The V and J genes are TRBV4-2 and TRBJ2-3; a weak D match, TRBD1 (6 bases). The germline CDR1 and CDR2 sequences are LGHNA and YNFKEQ. V lost 0 bases and J 5 bases, leaving 18 bases between the germline ends. The CDR3 consists of 17 residues. The CDR3 is CASSQDYLGGTQDTQYF. DNA for the CDR3: TGTGCCAGCAGCCAAGATTACCTAGGGGGAACTCAAGATACGCAGTATTTT.

This sequence joins TRBV18 and TRBJ2-7; 10 bases agree with TRBD2. Germline CDR1 and CDR2: KGHSH and LQKENI. The CDR3 loop spans 15 amino acids. V lost 6 bases and J lost 6; bases outside the gene matches: 11. CDR3 loop: CASSQGLADGGEQYF. The DNA for the CDR3 is TGTGCCAGCTCCCAAGGACTAGCGGACGGGGGCGAGCAGTACTTC.